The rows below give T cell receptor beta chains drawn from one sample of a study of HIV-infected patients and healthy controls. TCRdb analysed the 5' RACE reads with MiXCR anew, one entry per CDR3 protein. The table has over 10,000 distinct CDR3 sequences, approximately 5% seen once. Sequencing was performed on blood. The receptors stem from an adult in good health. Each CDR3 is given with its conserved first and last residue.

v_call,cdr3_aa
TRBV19,CASTALGTDRGYTF
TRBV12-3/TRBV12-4,CASSSELSTDTQYF
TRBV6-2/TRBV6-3,CASRQGSSNYGYTF
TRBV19,CASSIWYRDQPQHF
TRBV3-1,CASSQRSGNTIYF
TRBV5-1,CASSFRGSTGPAYEQYF
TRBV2,CASSGTDDSNQPQHF
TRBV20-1,CSARDSGSSYNSPLHF
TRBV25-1,CASSEYGGLNTEAFF
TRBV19,CASSILGIQPQHF
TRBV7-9,CASSPRQATNNEQFF
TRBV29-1,CSVEGQYF
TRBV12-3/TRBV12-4,CASSLTRGGNQPQHF
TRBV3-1,CASSQGFHNSPLHF
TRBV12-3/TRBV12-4,CASRATSFTEAFF
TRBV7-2,CASSPRGPYEQYF
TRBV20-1,CSARDGTSGGTGELFF
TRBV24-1,CATSDSPPGTSAEAFF
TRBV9,CASSVVAGGDEQYF
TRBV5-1,CASSLDLPGRSGNTIYF
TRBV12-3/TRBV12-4,CASSSEGTTSQPQHF
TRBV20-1,CSARDQGASRASYEQYF
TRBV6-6,CASSYSARLGTDTQYF
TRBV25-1,CASSETGDWTEAFF
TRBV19,CASSRRSGGGNEQFF
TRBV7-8,CASSPRLSSYEQYF
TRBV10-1,CASSEDLTASTDTQYF
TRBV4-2,CASSQGTGVGYTF
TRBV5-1,CASRLAADTQYF
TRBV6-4,CASSDSDNTEAFF
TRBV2,CASRALRWGEHGYTF
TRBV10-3,CATGGLSFETQYF
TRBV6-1,CASSEAGAGQPQHF
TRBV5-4,CASSPAGAGGYNEQFF
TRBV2,CASSSGRGVETQYF
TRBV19,CASSIGRLSEAFF
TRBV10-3,CAISEVQVYNEQFF
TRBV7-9,CASSTDGVGNQPQHF
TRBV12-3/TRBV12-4,CASCWFGETQYF
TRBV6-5,CASKSGTGGNTEAFF
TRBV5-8,CASSLSGFQPQHF
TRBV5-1,CASSLTGTNYGYTF
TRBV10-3,CASKGTSGEQYF